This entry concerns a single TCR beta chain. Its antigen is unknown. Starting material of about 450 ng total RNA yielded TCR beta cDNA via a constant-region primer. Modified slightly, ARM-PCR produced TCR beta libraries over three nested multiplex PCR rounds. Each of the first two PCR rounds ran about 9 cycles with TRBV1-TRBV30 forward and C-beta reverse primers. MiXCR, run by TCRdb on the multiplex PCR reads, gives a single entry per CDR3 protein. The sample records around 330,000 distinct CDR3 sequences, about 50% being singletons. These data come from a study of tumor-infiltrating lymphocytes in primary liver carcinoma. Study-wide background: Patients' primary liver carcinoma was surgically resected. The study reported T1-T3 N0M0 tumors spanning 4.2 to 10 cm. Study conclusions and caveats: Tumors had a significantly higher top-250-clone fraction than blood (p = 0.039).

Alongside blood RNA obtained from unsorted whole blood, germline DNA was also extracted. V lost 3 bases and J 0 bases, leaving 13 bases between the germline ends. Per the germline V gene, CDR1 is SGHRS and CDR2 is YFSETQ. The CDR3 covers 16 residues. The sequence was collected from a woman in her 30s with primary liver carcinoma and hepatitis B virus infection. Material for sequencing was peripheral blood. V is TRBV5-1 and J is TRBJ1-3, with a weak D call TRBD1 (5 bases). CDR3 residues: CASSSTATRSGNTIYF. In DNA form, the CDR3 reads TGCGCCAGCAGCTCGACAGCGACCCGCTCTGGAAACACCATATATTTT. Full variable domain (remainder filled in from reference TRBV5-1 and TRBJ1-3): KAGVTQTPRYLIKTRGQQVTLSCSPISGHRSVSWYQQTPGQGLQFLFEYFSETQRNKGNFPGRFSGRQFSNSRSEMNVSTLELGDSALYLCASSSTATRSGNTIYFGEGSWLTVV.